Each of the 2 T cell receptor beta chains below was sequenced from the same sample in a study of T cell responses to AZD1222 COVID-19 vaccine. The method was immunoSEQ multiplex PCR; TCRdb's version includes in-frame clones alone and lacks a portion of them. The sample yields approximately 110,000 clones, 85% to 90% seen once. The material sequenced was peripheral blood, taken on day 0 of AZD1222 vaccination. All receptors come from an adult in good health.

The rearrangement joins TRBV5-1 to TRBJ1-2, with 11 positions matching TRBD1. Losses at the gene ends were 0 bases for V and 2 bases for J; bases not matched to a gene: 0. Germline V gene data show CDR1 as SGHRS and CDR2 as YFSETQ. The length of the CDR3 is 15 residues. The CDR3 sequence: CASSLGDRGNYGYTF. The CDR3 DNA is TGCGCCAGCAGCTTGGGGGACAGGGGGAACTATGGCTACACCTTC.

The V and J genes are TRBV7-9 and TRBJ2-1; 9 bases map to TRBD2. The CDR3 runs to 16 residues. Germline V gene sequence: CDR1 SEHNR, CDR2 FQNEAQ (reference sequence). The junction had 3 bases not matched to a gene; V was cut back by 1 base and J by 2 bases. The CDR3 loop is CASSLVAGGPYNEQFF. CDR3 DNA: TGTGCCAGCAGCTTAGTGGCGGGAGGGCCCTACAATGAGCAGTTCTTC.